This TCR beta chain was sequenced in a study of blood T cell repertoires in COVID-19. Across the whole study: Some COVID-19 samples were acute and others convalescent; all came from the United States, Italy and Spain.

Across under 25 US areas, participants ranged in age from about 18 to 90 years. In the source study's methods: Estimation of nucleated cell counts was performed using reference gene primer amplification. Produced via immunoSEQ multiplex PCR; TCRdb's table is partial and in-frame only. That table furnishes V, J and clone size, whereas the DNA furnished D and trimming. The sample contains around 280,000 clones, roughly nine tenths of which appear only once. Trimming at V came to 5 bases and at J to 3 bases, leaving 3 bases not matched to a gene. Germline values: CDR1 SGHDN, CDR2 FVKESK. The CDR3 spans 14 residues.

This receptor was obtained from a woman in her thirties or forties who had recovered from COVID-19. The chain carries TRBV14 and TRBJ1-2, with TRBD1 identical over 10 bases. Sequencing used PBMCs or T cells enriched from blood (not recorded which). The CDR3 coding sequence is TGTGCCAGCAGCTCCGGGACAGGGGACTATGGCTACACCTTC. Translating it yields CASSSGTGDYGYTF.